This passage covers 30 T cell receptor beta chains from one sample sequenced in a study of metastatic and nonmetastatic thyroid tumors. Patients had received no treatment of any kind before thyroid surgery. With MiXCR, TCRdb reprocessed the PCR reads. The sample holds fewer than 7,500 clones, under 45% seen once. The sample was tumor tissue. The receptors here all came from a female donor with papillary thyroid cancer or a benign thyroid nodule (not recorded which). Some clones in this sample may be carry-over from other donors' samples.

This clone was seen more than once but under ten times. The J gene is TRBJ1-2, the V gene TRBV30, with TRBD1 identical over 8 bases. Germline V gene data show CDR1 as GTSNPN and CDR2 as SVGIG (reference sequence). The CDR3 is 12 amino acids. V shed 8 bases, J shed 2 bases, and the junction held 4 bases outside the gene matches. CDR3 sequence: CALRQGNYGYTF. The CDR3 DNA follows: TGTGCCCTACGACAGGGGAACTATGGCTACACCTTC.

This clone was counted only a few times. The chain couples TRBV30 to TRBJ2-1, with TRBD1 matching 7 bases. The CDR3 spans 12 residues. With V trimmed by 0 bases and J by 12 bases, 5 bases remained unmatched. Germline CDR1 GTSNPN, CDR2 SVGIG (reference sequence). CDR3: CAWSVPGGLQFF. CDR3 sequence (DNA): TGTGCCTGGAGTGTACCAGGGGGATTGCAGTTCTTC.

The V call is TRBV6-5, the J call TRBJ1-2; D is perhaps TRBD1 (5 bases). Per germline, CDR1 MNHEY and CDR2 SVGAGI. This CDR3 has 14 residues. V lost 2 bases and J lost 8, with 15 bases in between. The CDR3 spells CASSYPGDGTGYTF. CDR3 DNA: TGTGCCAGCAGTTACCCTGGGGATGGGACGGGCTACACCTTC.

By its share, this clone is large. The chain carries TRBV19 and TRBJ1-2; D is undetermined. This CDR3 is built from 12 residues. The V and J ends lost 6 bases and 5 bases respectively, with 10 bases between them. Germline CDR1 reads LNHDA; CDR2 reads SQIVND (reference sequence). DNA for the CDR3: TGTGCCAGTAGCGCGAGCCCTTATGGCTACACCTTC. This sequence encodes CASSASPYGYTF. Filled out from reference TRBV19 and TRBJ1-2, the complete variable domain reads DGGITQSPKYLFRKEGQNVTLSCEQNLNHDAMYWYRQDPGQGLRLIYYSQIVNDFQKGDIAEGYSVSREKKESFPLTVTSAQKNPTAFYLCASSASPYGYTFGSGTRLTVV.

The CDR3 is CDRSSSWAADTQYF. In DNA, the CDR3 is TGTGACCGCAGCTCGTCCTGGGCCGCAGATACGCAGTATTTT. This sequence joins TRBV7-8 and TRBJ2-3, with no clear D. The CDR3 consists of 14 residues. Germline V gene data show CDR1 as SGHVS and CDR2 as FQNEAQ.

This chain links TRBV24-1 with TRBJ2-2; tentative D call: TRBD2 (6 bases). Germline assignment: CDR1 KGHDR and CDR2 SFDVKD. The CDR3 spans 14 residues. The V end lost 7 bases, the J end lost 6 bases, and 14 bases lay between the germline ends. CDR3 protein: CATSGTPDAGELFF. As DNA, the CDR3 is TGTGCCACCAGCGGGACTCCCGACGCCGGGGAGCTGTTTTTT.

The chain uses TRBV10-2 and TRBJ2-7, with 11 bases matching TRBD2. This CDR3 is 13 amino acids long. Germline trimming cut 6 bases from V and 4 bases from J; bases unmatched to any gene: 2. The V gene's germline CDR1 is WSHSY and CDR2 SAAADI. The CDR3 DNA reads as TGCGCCAGCAGGACTAGCGGGAAATACGAGCAGTACTTC. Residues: CASRTSGKYEQYF.

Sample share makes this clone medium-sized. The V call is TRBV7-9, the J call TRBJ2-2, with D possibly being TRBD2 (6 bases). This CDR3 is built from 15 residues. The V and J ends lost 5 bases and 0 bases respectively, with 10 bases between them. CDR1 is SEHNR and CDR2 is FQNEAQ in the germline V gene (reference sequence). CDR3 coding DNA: TGTGCCAGCAGCCTGACTAGTTCGAACACCGGGGAGCTGTTTTTT. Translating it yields CASSLTSSNTGELFF.

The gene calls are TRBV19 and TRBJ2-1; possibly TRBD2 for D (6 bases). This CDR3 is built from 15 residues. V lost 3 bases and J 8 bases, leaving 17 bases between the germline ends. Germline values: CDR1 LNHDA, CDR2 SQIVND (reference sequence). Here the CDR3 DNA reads TGTGCCAGTAGTATCGGAACCGGGAGCGGTTATGAGCAGTTCTTC. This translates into CASSIGTGSGYEQFF.

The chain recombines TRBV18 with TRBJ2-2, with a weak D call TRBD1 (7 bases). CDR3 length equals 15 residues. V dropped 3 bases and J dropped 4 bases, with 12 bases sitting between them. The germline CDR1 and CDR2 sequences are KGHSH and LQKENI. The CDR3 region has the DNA TGTGCCAGCTCACCCGCAGGGGGAGGCACCGGGGAGCTGTTTTTT. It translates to CASSPAGGGTGELFF.

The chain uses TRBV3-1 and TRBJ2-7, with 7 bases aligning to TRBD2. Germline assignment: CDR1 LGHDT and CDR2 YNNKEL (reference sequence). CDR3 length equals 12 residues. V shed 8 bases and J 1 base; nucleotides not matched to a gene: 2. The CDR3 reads CASQRGSYEQYF. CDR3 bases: TGTGCCAGCCAGCGGGGATCCTACGAGCAGTACTTC.

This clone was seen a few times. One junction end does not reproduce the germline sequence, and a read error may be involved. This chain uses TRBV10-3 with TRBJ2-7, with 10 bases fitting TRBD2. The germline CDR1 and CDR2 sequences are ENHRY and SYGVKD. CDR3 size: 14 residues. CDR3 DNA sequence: TGTGCCATCAGGGAGTCGGGGACTAGCGCCGAGCAGTACTTC. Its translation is CAIRESGTSAEQYF.

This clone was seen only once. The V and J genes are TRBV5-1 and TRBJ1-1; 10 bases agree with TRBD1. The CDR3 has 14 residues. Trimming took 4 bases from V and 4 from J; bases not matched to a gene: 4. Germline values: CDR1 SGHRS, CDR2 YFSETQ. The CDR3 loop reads CASSPGTGVTEAFF. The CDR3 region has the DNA TGCGCCAGCAGCCCCGGGACAGGGGTCACTGAAGCTTTCTTT.

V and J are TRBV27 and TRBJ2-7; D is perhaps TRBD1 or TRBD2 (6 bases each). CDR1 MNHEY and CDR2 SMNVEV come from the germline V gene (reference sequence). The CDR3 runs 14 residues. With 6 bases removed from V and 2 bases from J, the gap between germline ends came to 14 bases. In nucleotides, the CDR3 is TGTGCCAGCAGGAGGAGGGGGACCACCTACGAGCAGTACTTC. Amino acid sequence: CASRRRGTTYEQYF.

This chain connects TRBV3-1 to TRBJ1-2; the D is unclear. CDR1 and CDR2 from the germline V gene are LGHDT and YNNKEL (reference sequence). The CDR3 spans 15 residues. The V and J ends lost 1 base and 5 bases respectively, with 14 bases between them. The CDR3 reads CASSQGGRYSYGYTF. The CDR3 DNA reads TGTGCCAGCAGCCAAGGCGGCAGATATTCTTATGGCTACACCTTC.

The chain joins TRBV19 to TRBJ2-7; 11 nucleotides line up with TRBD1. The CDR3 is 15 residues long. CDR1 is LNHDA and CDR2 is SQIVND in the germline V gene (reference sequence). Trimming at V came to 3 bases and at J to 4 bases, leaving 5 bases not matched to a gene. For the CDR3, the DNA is TGTGCCAGTAGTATTGGACAGGGGGCGCGGTACGAGCAGTACTTC. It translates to CASSIGQGARYEQYF.

The CDR3 reads CAWSVRGRSYNEQFF. Here the CDR3 DNA reads TGTGCCTGGAGTGTCAGGGGGAGGTCCTACAATGAGCAGTTCTTC. The chain has TRBV30 and TRBJ2-1, with a tentative D call TRBD1 (7 bases). The CDR3 spans 15 residues. The germline CDR1 and CDR2 sequences are GTSNPN and SVGIG (reference sequence). Trimming left V 0 bases short and J 1 base short, with 10 bases between. The full variable domain, its missing parts supplied by reference TRBV30 and TRBJ2-1, is SQTIHQWPATLVQPVGSPLSLECTVEGTSNPNLYWYRQAAGRGLQLLFYSVGIGQISSEVPQNLSASRPQDRQFILSSKKLLLSDSGFYLCAWSVRGRSYNEQFFGPGTRLTVL.

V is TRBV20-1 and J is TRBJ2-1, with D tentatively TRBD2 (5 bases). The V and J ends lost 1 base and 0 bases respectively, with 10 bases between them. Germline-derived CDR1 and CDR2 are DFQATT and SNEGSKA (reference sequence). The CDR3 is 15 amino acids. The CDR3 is CSARGQRSSYNEQFF. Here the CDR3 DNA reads TGCAGTGCTAGAGGTCAGCGGAGCTCCTACAATGAGCAGTTCTTC.

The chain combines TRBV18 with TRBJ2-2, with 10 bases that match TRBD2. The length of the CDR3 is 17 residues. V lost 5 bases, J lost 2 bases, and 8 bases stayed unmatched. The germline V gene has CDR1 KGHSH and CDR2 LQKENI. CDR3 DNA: TGTGCCAGCTCAGCTAACCTAGCGGGAGATAACACCGGGGAGCTGTTTTTT. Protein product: CASSANLAGDNTGELFF.

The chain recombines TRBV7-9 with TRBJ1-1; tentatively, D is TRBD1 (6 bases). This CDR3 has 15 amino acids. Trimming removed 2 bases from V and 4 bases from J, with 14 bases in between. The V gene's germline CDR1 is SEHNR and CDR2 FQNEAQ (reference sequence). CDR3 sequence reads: CASSLRAGAGTEAFF. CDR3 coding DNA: TGTGCCAGCAGCTTAAGGGCAGGGGCTGGCACTGAAGCTTTCTTT.

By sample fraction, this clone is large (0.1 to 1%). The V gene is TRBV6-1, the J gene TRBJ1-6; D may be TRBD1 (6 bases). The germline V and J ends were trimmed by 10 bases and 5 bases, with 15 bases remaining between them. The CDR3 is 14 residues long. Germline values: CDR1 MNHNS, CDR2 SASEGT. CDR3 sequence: CATSAAGDNSPLHF. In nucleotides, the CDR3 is TGTGCCACGTCCGCCGCAGGGGATAATTCACCCCTCCACTTT.

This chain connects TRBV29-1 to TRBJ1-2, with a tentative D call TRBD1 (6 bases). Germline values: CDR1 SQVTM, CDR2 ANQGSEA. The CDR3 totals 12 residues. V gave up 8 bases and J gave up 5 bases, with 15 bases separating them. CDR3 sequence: CSQQGGGYGYTF. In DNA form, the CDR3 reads TGCAGCCAACAGGGCGGAGGATATGGCTACACCTTC.

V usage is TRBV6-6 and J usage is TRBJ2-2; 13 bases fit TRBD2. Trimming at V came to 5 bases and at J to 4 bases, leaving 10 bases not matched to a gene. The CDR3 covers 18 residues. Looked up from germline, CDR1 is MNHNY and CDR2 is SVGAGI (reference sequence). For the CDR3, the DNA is TGTGCCAGCAGTAGGGGACTAGCGGGATTGTCGGGCACCGGGGAGCTGTTTTTT. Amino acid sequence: CASSRGLAGLSGTGELFF.

The CDR3 DNA follows: TGTGCCAGCAGCGTCGTCGGGCGGGACCTGCAGTACTTC. Its translation is CASSVVGRDLQYF. The V and J genes are TRBV7-2 and TRBJ2-7; possible D gene TRBD2, 6 bases. The CDR3 is made up of 13 amino acids. V lost 5 bases and J 9 bases, leaving 17 bases between the germline ends. Germline loops: CDR1 SGHTA, CDR2 FQGNSA. The whole variable domain, remainder taken from reference TRBV7-2 and TRBJ2-7, is GAGVSQSPSNKVTEKGKDVELRCDPISGHTALYWYRQSLGQGLEFLIYFQGNSAPDKSGLPSDRFSAERTGGSVSTLTIQRTQQEDSAVYLCASSVVGRDLQYFGPGTRLTVT.

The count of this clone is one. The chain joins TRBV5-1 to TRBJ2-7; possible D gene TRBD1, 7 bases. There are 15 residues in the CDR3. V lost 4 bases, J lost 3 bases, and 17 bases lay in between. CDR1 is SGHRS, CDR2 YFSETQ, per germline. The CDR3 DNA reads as TGCGCCAGCAGCGGAGGGGGCGGTCAGGACTACGAGCAGTACTTC. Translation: CASSGGGGQDYEQYF. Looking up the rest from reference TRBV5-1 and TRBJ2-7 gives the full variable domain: KAGVTQTPRYLIKTRGQQVTLSCSPISGHRSVSWYQQTPGQGLQFLFEYFSETQRNKGNFPGRFSGRQFSNSRSEMNVSTLELGDSALYLCASSGGGGQDYEQYFGPGTRLTVT.

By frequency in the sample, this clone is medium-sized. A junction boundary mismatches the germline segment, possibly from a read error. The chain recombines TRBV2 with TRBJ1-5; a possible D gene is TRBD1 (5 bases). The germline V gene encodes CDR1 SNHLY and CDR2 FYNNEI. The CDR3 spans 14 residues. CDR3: CASSEDSSNQPQHF. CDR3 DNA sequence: TGTGCCAGCAGCGAAGACAGTAGCAATCAGCCCCAGCATTTT.

In DNA form, the CDR3 reads TGTGCCAGCAGGGGTATCGGACAGGTTGGTGCTGGAAACACCATATATTTT. It is translated as CASRGIGQVGAGNTIYF. The V and J genes are TRBV6-1 and TRBJ1-3; 7 bases are a match to TRBD1. Trimming removed 6 bases from V and 2 bases from J; junction bases left unmatched: 13. CDR3 size: 17 residues. The V gene's germline CDR1 is MNHNS and CDR2 SASEGT.

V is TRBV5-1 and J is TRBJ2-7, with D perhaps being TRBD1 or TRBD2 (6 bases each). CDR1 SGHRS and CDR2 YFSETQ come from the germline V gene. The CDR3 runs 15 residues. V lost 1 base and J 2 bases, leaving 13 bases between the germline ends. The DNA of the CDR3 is TGCGCCAGCAGCTTGAGGGGGGCTGTTACCTACGAGCAGTACTTC. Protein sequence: CASSLRGAVTYEQYF. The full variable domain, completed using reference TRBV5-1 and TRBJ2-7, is KAGVTQTPRYLIKTRGQQVTLSCSPISGHRSVSWYQQTPGQGLQFLFEYFSETQRNKGNFPGRFSGRQFSNSRSEMNVSTLELGDSALYLCASSLRGAVTYEQYFGPGTRLTVT.

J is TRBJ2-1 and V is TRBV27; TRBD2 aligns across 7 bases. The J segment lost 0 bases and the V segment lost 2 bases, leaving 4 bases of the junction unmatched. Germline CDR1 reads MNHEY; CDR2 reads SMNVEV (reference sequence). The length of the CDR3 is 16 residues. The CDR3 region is CASSLDGTNSYNEQFF. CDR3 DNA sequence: TGTGCCAGCAGTTTAGATGGGACTAACTCCTACAATGAGCAGTTCTTC.

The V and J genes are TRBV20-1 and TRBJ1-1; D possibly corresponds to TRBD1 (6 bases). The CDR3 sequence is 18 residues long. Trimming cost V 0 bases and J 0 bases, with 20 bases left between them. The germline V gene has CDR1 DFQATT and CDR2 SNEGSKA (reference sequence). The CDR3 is CSAREIRGKIRMNTEAFF. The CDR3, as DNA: TGCAGTGCTAGAGAAATCAGGGGCAAAATTCGGATGAACACTGAAGCTTTCTTT.